The 10 T cell receptor beta chains given below trace back to one sample, sequenced in a study of cytomegalovirus exposure and HLA in healthy donors. Data came from immunoSEQ multiplex PCR; TCRdb stores just in-frame clones and leaves some out. The sample lists roughly 190,000 clones, roughly 82% occurring once. The specimen was PBMCs. The receptors come from a woman aged 18-35 years in good health and CMV-seronegative.

The chain employs TRBV4-1 and TRBJ2-1; a weak D match, TRBD2 (7 bases). V was shortened by 0 bases and J by 12 bases, with 24 bases between the two germline ends. The length of the CDR3 is 17 residues. Germline assignment: CDR1 MGHRA and CDR2 YSYEKL. The CDR3 DNA sequence: TGCGCCAGCAGCCAAGATCTGGAGGGGGGGACTATTCTCGGGCAGTTCTTC. This encodes CASSQDLEGGTILGQFF.

This clone was recorded only once. The V call is TRBV11-2, the J call TRBJ2-7, with a possible D match to TRBD1 (6 bases). Trimming stripped 1 base from V and 2 bases from J, with 21 bases between. The length of the CDR3 is 18 residues. Germline V gene sequence: CDR1 SGHAT, CDR2 FQNNGV. The CDR3 reads CASSLVVYSTGITYEQYF. The CDR3 DNA reads as TGTGCCAGCAGCTTAGTAGTGTATTCGACAGGTATCACCTACGAGCAGTACTTC. The entire variable domain, with the rest obtained from reference TRBV11-2 and TRBJ2-7, is as follows: EAGVAQSPRYKIIEKRQSVAFWCNPISGHATLYWYQQILGQGPKLLIQFQNNGVVDDSQLPKDRFSAERLKGVDSTLKIQPAKLEDSAVYLCASSLVVYSTGITYEQYFGPGTRLTVT.

This chain connects TRBV27 to TRBJ2-4; TRBD1 is a possible D gene (5 bases). Trimming left V 6 bases short and J 4 bases short, with 10 bases between. Germline V gene sequence: CDR1 MNHEY, CDR2 SMNVEV (reference sequence). The CDR3 extends over 13 amino acids. The CDR3 DNA reads as TGTGCCAGCAGAGACAGCCCGAAAAACATTCAGTACTTC. Translated, it gives CASRDSPKNIQYF.

This clone was detected a few times. The CDR3, as DNA: TGTGCCAGCAGTTACTCTCAACAGGGGAAGAACGAGCAGTACTTC. It translates to CASSYSQQGKNEQYF. This chain uses TRBV6-6 with TRBJ2-7, with 7 bases matching TRBD1. V was pared by 0 bases and J by 5 bases, with 7 bases of the junction left unmatched. Germline V gene sequence: CDR1 MNHNY, CDR2 SVGAGI (reference sequence). The CDR3 contains 15 residues.

This clone has more than one count but fewer than ten. The V gene is TRBV27, the J gene TRBJ2-7; 9 bases fit TRBD1. CDR3 size: 14 residues. Per germline, CDR1 MNHEY and CDR2 SMNVEV (reference sequence). Trimming took 6 bases from V and 4 from J; bases not matched to a gene: 7. The DNA for the CDR3 is TGTGCCAGCAGCCGGACAGGGGCTTATTACGAGCAGTACTTC. Translated, it gives CASSRTGAYYEQYF.

This clone was picked up a small number of times. The chain carries TRBV7-9 and TRBJ2-7, with TRBD2 matching over 8 bases. V dropped 5 bases and J dropped 2; count of bases not matched to a gene: 5. This CDR3 region has 14 residues. Germline V CDR1 and CDR2: SEHNR, FQNEAQ (reference sequence). This CDR3 is CASSSGGGPYEQYF. CDR3 in DNA: TGTGCCAGCAGCAGCGGGGGAGGGCCCTACGAGCAGTACTTC.

The table lists this clone with a few counts. The rearrangement uses TRBV9 and TRBJ1-1; D gene uncertain. Per the germline V gene, CDR1 is SGDLS and CDR2 is YYNGEE. Trimming took off 3 bases at V and 3 bases at J, with 15 bases between the two ends. The CDR3 extends over 15 amino acids. CDR3 nucleotide sequence: TGTGCCAGCAGCGCTCTCCCGAAGCGAGACACTGAAGCTTTCTTT. Its translation is CASSALPKRDTEAFF.

The genes are TRBV7-9 and TRBJ2-5; TRBD2 aligns across 7 bases. Germline V gene data show CDR1 as SEHNR and CDR2 as FQNEAQ (reference sequence). The CDR3 runs to 15 residues. With 1 base clipped from V and 5 bases from J, the junction kept 7 bases outside the gene matches. The CDR3 DNA sequence: TGTGCCAGCAGCTTAGTCGCGGGGGTCTCGGAGACCCAGTACTTC. Translated, it gives CASSLVAGVSETQYF.

The J gene is TRBJ2-7, the V gene TRBV19, with 10 bases identical to TRBD1. The CDR3 consists of 15 residues. The trim removed 2 bases at V and 6 bases at J, leaving 7 bases unmatched. CDR1 is LNHDA, CDR2 SQIVND, per germline (reference sequence). The CDR3 DNA reads TGTGCCAGTAGTATACCCGGGACAGGGGCATCCGAGCAGTACTTC. Translated: CASSIPGTGASEQYF.

The chain links TRBV19 to TRBJ2-3; weak D call: TRBD2 (6 bases). The CDR3 covers 13 residues. CDR1 and CDR2 (germline): LNHDA, SQIVND (reference sequence). V lost 6 bases and J 5 bases, leaving 12 bases between the germline ends. CDR3 sequence (DNA): TGTGCCAGTAGGAACCTAGCGCAAGATACGCAGTATTTT. It specifies CASRNLAQDTQYF.